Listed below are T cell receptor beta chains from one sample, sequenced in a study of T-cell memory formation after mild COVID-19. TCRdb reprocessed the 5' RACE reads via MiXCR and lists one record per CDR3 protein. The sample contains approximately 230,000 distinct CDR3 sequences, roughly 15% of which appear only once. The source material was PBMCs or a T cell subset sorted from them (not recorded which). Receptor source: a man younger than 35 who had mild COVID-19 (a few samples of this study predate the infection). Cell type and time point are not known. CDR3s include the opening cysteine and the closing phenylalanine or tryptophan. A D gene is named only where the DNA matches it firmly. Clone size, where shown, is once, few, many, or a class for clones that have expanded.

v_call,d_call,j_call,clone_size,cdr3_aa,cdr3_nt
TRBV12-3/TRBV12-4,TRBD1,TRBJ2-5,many,CASSLDRGRETQYF,TGTGCCAGCAGTTTAGACAGGGGGCGAGAGACCCAGTACTTC
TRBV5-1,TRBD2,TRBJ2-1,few,CASSLVSGGENEQFF,TGCGCCAGCAGCTTGGTTAGCGGGGGGGAAAATGAGCAGTTCTTC
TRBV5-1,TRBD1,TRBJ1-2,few,CASSGGQGAYGYTF,TGCGCCAGCAGCGGAGGACAGGGGGCTTATGGCTACACCTTC
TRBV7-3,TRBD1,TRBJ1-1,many,CASSPRTGENTEAFF,TGTGCCAGCAGCCCGAGGACAGGGGAGAACACTGAAGCTTTCTTT
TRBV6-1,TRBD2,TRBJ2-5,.,CASSERLAGQETQYF,TGTGCCAGCAGTGAACGTCTAGCGGGACAGGAGACCCAGTACTTC
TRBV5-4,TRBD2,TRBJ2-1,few,CASSDASGGGNEQFF,TGTGCCAGCAGCGATGCTAGCGGGGGCGGGAATGAGCAGTTCTTC
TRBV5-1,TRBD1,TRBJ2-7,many,CASTLQGAISEQYF,TGCGCCAGCACCCTACAGGGGGCGATTAGCGAGCAGTACTTC
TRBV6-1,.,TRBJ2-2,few,CASLRTYSTGELFF,TGTGCCAGCTTAAGGACGTATAGCACCGGGGAGCTGTTTTTT
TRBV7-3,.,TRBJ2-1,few,CASSLGLDEQFF,TGTGCCAGCAGCTTAGGGCTGGATGAGCAGTTCTTC
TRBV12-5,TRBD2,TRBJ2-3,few,CASGLGGYTDTQYF,TGTGCTAGTGGCCTCGGGGGGTACACAGATACGCAGTATTTT
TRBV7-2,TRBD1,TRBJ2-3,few,CASSHPRDRGGLDTQYF,TGTGCCAGCAGCCACCCGCGGGACAGGGGGGGGTTAGATACGCAGTATTTT
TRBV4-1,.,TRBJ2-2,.,CASSWGRSNTGELFF,TGCGCCAGCAGCTGGGGCAGGTCGAACACCGGGGAGCTGTTTTTT
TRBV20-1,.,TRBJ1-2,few,CSALSEYGYTF,TGCAGTGCCTTGAGCGAGTATGGCTACACCTTC
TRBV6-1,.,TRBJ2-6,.,CASSGPGAGSGANVLTF,TGTGCCAGCAGTGGTCCAGGGGCAGGGAGTGGGGCCAACGTCCTGACTTTC
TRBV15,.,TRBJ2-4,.,CATSNRVGPLAKNIQYF,TGTGCCACCAGCAATCGGGTCGGACCTCTAGCCAAAAACATTCAGTACTTC
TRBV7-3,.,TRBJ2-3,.,CASSLTWTSTDTQYF,TGTGCCAGCAGCTTAACCTGGACTAGCACAGATACGCAGTATTTT
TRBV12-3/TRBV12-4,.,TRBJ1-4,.,CASSLVATNEKLFF,TGTGCCAGCAGTTTAGTTGCAACTAATGAAAAACTGTTTTTT
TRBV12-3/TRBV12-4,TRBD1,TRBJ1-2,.,CASSLTRQGARGYTF,TGTGCCAGCAGTTTAACCAGACAGGGGGCGCGTGGCTACACCTTC
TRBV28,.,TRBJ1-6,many,CASRLGGGSSYNSPLHF,TGTGCCAGCAGACTCGGGGGGGGAAGCTCCTATAATTCACCCCTCCACTTT
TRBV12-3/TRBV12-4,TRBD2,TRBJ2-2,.,CASSQVGGGANGELFF,TGTGCCAGCAGTCAAGTTGGCGGGGGGGCGAACGGGGAGCTGTTTTTT
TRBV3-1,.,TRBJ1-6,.,CASSRSEASNSPLHF,TGTGCCAGCAGCCGTAGTGAAGCTAGTAATTCACCCCTCCACTTT
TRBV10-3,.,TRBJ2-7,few,CATRGGNSYEQYF,TGTGCCACCCGCGGGGGCAACTCCTACGAGCAGTACTTC
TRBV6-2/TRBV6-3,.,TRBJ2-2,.,CASRDPGGGTGELFF,TGTGCCAGCAGAGACCCAGGGGGGGGCACCGGGGAGCTGTTTTTT
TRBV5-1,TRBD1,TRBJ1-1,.,CASSLVGSGQGATEAFF,TGCGCCAGCAGCTTGGTAGGTTCAGGACAGGGGGCCACTGAAGCTTTCTTT
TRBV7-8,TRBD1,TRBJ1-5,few,CASGGQGSNQPQHF,TGTGCCAGCGGCGGACAGGGGAGCAATCAGCCCCAGCATTTT
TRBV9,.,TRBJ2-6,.,CASSDQRSANVLTF,TGTGCCAGCAGTGACCAGAGATCGGCCAACGTCCTGACTTTC
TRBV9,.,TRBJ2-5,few,CASSTPGIQETQYF,TGTGCCAGCAGCACCCCGGGGATTCAAGAGACCCAGTACTTC
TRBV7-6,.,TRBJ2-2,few,CASSLQDSRYTGELFF,TGTGCCAGCAGCTTACAGGACAGCCGTTACACCGGGGAGCTGTTTTTT
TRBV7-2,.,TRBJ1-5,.,CASSLTHESNQPQHF,TGTGCCAGCAGCTTAACCCATGAGAGCAATCAGCCCCAGCATTTT
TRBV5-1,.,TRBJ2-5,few,CASSLVGTEQETQYF,TGCGCCAGCAGCTTGGTAGGGACGGAACAAGAGACCCAGTACTTC
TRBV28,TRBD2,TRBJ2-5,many,CASSGDRTSVETQYF,TGTGCCAGCAGTGGGGACCGAACTAGCGTAGAGACCCAGTACTTC
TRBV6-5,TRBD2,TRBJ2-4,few,CASTQGGALAKNIQYF,TGTGCCAGCACCCAGGGAGGGGCCCTAGCCAAAAACATTCAGTACTTC
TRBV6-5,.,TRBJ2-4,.,CASSYQPKNIQYF,TGTGCCAGCAGTTATCAGCCGAAAAACATTCAGTACTTC
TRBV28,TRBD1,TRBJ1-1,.,CASSHRDRETFF,TGTGCCAGCAGTCACCGGGACAGGGAAACTTTCTTT
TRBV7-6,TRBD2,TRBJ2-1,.,CASSHGTISPNEQFF,TGTGCCAGCAGCCACGGGACTATATCACCCAATGAGCAGTTCTTC
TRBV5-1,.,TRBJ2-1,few,CASTIGTIENEQFF,TGCGCCAGCACGATCGGGACGATAGAGAATGAGCAGTTCTTC
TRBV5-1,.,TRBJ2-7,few,CASSPTSTGYEQYF,TGCGCCAGCAGCCCAACGTCGACAGGTTACGAGCAGTACTTC
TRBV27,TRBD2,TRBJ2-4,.,CASSVLSGAAKNIQYF,TGTGCCAGCAGTGTACTTAGCGGGGCGGCCAAAAACATTCAGTACTTC
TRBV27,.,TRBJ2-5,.,CASRGFLRRGQETQYF,TGTGCCAGCAGAGGGTTTCTGAGGAGGGGCCAAGAGACCCAGTACTTC
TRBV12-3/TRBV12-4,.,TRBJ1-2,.,CAYRDNYGYTF,TGTGCCTACAGGGATAACTATGGCTACACCTTC
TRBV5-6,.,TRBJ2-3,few,CASSTRAYRWDTQYF,TGTGCCAGCAGCACCCGGGCATACCGGTGGGATACGCAGTATTTT
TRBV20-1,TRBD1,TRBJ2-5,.,CSAHPVEGQGQETQYF,TGCAGTGCCCACCCCGTGGAGGGACAGGGGCAAGAGACCCAGTACTTC
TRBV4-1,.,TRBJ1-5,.,CASSQALAAERDQPQHF,TGCGCCAGCAGCCAAGCTCTGGCGGCAGAGCGGGATCAGCCCCAGCATTTT
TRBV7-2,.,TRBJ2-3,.,CASSSPARTDTQYF,TGTGCCAGCAGCTCTCCGGCCCGCACAGATACGCAGTATTTT